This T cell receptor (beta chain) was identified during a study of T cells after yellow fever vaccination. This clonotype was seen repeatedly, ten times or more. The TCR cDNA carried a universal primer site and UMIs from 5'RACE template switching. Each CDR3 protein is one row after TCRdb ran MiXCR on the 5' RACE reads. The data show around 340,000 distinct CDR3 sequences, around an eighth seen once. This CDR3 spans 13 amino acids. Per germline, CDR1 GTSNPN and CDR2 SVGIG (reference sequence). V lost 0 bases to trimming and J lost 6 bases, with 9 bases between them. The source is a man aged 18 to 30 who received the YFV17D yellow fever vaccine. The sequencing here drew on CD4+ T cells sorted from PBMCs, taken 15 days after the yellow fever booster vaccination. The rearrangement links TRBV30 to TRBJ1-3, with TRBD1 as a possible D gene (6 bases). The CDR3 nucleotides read TGTGCCTGGAGTGTAGCAGGGGCAAACACCATATATTTT. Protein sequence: CAWSVAGANTIYF.